A single sample gave rise to the 10 T cell receptor beta chains below, sequenced in a study of blood T cell repertoires in COVID-19. Using immunoSEQ multiplex PCR, the repertoire was profiled, and TCRdb retains in-frame clones only, with some absent. The profile covers 70,000 or so clones, with 60% to 75% appearing a single time and about a third taken by the ten largest. The specimen sequenced was peripheral blood. Receptors were obtained from a woman aged 70 to 79 with acute or convalescent COVID-19.

V gene TRBV24-1 combines with J gene TRBJ1-2, with TRBD1 as a possible D gene (6 bases). The CDR3 is made up of 13 amino acids. Germline CDR1 and CDR2: KGHDR and SFDVKD. The V and J ends lost 6 bases and 3 bases respectively, with 10 bases between them. CDR3 in amino acids: CATSTAGDYGYTF. The DNA of the CDR3 is TGTGCCACCAGTACGGCAGGGGACTATGGCTACACCTTC.

The J gene is TRBJ2-1, the V gene TRBV11-2; 13 bases line up with TRBD2. V was pared by 4 bases and J by 9 bases, with 9 bases of the junction left unmatched. The CDR3 loop spans 16 amino acids. CDR1 is SGHAT, CDR2 FQNNGV, per germline. CDR3 in amino acids: CASSSSLAGGQGEQFF. Here the CDR3 DNA reads TGTGCCAGCAGCTCATCACTAGCGGGAGGGCAGGGTGAGCAGTTCTTC.

The chain's CDR3 is CASSQDLQGAAQPQHF. CDR3 sequence (DNA): TGTGCCAGCAGCCAAGATTTACAGGGGGCAGCTCAGCCCCAGCATTTT. The J gene is TRBJ1-5, the V gene TRBV4-2; 9 bases are a match to TRBD1. This CDR3 region has 16 residues. Unmatched junction bases numbered 6, after V lost 0 bases and J lost 6 bases. Per germline, CDR1 LGHNA and CDR2 YNFKEQ.

V is TRBV11-2 and J is TRBJ1-4; D gene ambiguous. Trimming left V 5 bases short and J 0 bases short, with 7 bases between. The CDR3 covers 14 residues. Germline V CDR1 and CDR2: SGHAT, FQNNGV. The CDR3 is CASSPGATNEKLFF. The CDR3 nucleotides are TGTGCCAGCAGCCCGGGTGCAACTAATGAAAAACTGTTTTTT. The entire variable domain, with the rest obtained from reference TRBV11-2 and TRBJ1-4, is as follows: EAGVAQSPRYKIIEKRQSVAFWCNPISGHATLYWYQQILGQGPKLLIQFQNNGVVDDSQLPKDRFSAERLKGVDSTLKIQPAKLEDSAVYLCASSPGATNEKLFFGSGTQLSVL.

This clone came up a few times. The chain joins TRBV18 to TRBJ2-7; D is uncertain. V shed 3 bases and J shed 2 bases, with 14 bases lying between them. The CDR3 covers 15 residues. Looked up from germline, CDR1 is KGHSH and CDR2 is LQKENI. The CDR3: CASSPRASVTYEQYF. The DNA of the CDR3 is TGTGCCAGCTCACCCCGTGCCTCGGTCACCTACGAGCAGTACTTC.

This chain connects TRBV28 to TRBJ1-5, with D perhaps matching TRBD1 (5 bases). Trimming shortened V by 3 bases and J by 7 bases, and 19 bases separated the two germline ends. The CDR3 has 16 residues. CDR1 and CDR2 (germline): MDHEN, SYDVKM. CDR3 region: CASSFGASWGGQPQHF. The CDR3 nucleotides read TGTGCCAGCAGTTTTGGTGCATCTTGGGGGGGACAGCCCCAGCATTTT.

This clone was detected once. The gene calls are TRBV5-1 and TRBJ2-3, with 8 bases fitting TRBD1. This CDR3 region has 16 residues. From germline, CDR1 is SGHRS and CDR2 YFSETQ. With V trimmed by 3 bases and J by 4 bases, 10 bases remained unmatched. The CDR3 region has the DNA TGCGCCAGCAGCTCACTTAGCAGGGGGCTGGCAGATACGCAGTATTTT. It translates to CASSSLSRGLADTQYF.

This rearrangement joins TRBV12-3 or TRBV12-4 to TRBJ1-6; 7 positions agree with TRBD1. V was clipped by 6 bases and J by 7 bases; unmatched bases: 3. The CDR3 runs 13 residues. CDR3 sequence (DNA): TGTGCCAGCAGGCTACAGGGGAATTCACCCCTCCACTTT. This sequence encodes CASRLQGNSPLHF.

This clone was counted between two and nine times. The V gene is TRBV12-3 or TRBV12-4, the J gene TRBJ1-2; D remains unclear. V was shortened by 7 bases and J by 6 bases, with 15 bases between the two germline ends. The CDR3 extends over 13 amino acids. In DNA form, the CDR3 reads TGTGCCAGCACCCCCCCAGGACTGCATGGCTACACCTTC. It codes for CASTPPGLHGYTF.

V is TRBV3-1 (or the pseudogene TRBV3-2) and J is TRBJ1-2; 7 nucleotides match TRBD1. Germline CDR1 and CDR2: LGHDT and YNNKEL (reference sequence). V shed 3 bases, J shed 5 bases, and the junction held 3 bases outside the gene matches. The CDR3 has 13 amino acids. The CDR3 nucleotides read TGTGCCAGCAGCCAGCCAGGGGGGTATGGCTACACCTTC. Protein sequence: CASSQPGGYGYTF.